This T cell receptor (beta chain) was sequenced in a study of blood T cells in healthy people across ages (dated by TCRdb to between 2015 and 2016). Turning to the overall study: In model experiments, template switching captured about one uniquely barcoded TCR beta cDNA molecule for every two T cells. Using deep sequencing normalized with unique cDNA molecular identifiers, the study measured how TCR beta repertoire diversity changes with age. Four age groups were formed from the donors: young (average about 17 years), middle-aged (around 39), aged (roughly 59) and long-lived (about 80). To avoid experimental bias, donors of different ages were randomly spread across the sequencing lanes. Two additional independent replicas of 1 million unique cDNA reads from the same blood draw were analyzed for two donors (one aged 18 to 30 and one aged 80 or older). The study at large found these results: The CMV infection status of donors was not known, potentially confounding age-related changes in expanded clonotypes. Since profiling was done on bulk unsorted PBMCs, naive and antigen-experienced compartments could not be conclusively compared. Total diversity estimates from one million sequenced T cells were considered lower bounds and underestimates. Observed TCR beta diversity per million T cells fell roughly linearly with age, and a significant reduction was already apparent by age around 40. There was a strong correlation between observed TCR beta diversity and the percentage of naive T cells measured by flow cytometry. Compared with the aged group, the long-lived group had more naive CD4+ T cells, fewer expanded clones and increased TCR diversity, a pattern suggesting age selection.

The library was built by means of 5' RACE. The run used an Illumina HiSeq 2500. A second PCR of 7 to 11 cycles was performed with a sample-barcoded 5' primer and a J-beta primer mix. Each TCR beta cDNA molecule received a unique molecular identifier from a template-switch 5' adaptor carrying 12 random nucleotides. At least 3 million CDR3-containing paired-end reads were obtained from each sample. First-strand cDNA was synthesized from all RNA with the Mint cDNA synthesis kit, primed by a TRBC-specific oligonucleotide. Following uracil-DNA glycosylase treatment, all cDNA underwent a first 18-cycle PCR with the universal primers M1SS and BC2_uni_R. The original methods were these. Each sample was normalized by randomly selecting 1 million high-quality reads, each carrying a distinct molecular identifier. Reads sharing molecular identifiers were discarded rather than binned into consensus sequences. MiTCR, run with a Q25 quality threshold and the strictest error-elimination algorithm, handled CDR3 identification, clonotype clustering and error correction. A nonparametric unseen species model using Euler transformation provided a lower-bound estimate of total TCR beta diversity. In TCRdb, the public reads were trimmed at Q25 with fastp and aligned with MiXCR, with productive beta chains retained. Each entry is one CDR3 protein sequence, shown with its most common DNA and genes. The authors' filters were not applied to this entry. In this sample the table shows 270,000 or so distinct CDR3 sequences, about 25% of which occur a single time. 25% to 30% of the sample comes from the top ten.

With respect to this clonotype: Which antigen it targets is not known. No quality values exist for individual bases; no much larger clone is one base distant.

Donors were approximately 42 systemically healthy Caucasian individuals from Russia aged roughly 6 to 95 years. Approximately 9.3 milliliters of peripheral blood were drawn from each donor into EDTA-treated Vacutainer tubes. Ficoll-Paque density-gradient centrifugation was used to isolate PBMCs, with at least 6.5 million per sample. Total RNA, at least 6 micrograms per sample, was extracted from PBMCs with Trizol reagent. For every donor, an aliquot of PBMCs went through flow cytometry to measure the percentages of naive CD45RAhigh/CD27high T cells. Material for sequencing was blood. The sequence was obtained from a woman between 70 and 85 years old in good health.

DNA sequence: TGTGCCAGCAGCCCCAGTGCAGGGGCAGGTTACAATGAGCAGTTCTTC. Its protein product is CASSPSAGAGYNEQFF. The chain is encoded by TRBV7-2 joined to TRBJ2-5; a tentative D match to TRBD1 spans 6 bases. The J call may be wrong; the DNA end is better matched by TRBJ2-1. CDR1 and CDR2 were assigned from the germline V gene as SGHTA and FQGNSA. Reading from cysteine to phenylalanine, the CDR3 counts 16 amino acids. Of all the DNA, just the CDR3 is kept, 48 bases in frame from base 1.